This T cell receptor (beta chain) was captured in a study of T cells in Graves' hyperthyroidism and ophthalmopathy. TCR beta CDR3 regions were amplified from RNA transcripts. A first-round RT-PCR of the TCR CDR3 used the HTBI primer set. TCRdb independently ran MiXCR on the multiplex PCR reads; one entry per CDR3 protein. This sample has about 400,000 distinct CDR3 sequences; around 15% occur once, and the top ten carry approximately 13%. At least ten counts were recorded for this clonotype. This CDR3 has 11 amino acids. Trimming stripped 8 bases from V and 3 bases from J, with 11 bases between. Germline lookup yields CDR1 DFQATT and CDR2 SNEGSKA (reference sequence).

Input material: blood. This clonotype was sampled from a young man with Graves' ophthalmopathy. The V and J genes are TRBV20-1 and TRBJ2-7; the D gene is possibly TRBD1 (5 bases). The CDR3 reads CSSRQIYEQYF. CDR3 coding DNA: TGCAGTTCCAGACAGATCTACGAGCAGTACTTC.